Following are 31 T cell receptor beta chains from one sample sequenced in a study of CD8+CD57+ T cells in acquired aplastic anemia. Template material for TCR beta VDJ and CDR3 profiling consisted of genomic DNA. TCRdb independently ran MiXCR on the reads; one entry per CDR3 protein. The sample records approximately 180,000 distinct CDR3 sequences, about three fifths being singletons. Sequencing involved patients with CD8+CD57+ cell expansion previously shown by flow cytometry. The sequencing sample was made of sorted CD4+, CD8+, or CD8+CD57+ T cells (not recorded which) from PBMCs. The receptors come from a human donor with aplastic anemia.

This clonotype has only one observation. The chain employs TRBV7-2 and TRBJ2-2, with 10 bases that match TRBD1. The CDR3 covers 15 residues. CDR1 is SGHTA and CDR2 is FQGNSA in the germline V gene. The J segment lost 3 bases and the V segment lost 5 bases, leaving 3 bases of the junction unmatched. As DNA, the CDR3 is TGTGCCAGCAGCGGGACAGGGGTCGACACCGGGGAGCTGTTTTTT. It translates to CASSGTGVDTGELFF.

The chain combines TRBV7-9 with TRBJ2-7; 10 positions agree with TRBD2. CDR3 length equals 13 residues. V was pared by 5 bases and J by 3 bases, with 1 base of the junction left unmatched. From germline, CDR1 is SEHNR and CDR2 FQNEAQ (reference sequence). CDR3 residues: CASSTSGDYEQYF. CDR3 nucleotides: TGTGCCAGCAGCACTAGCGGGGACTACGAGCAGTACTTC.

This chain links TRBV27 with TRBJ1-2; no reliable D call. Per the germline V gene, CDR1 is MNHEY and CDR2 is SMNVEV (reference sequence). Trimming took 2 bases from V and 2 from J, leaving 9 bases between them. This CDR3 region has 14 residues. The CDR3 reads CASSLTDTNYGYTF. The CDR3, as DNA: TGTGCCAGCAGTTTAACAGACACAAACTATGGCTACACCTTC.

The chain links TRBV15 to TRBJ1-5; possible D gene TRBD1, 6 bases. Trimming removed 0 bases at V and 2 bases at J, with 20 bases between. This CDR3 region has 19 residues. CDR1 and CDR2 (germline): LNHNV, YYDKDF (reference sequence). The CDR3 nucleotides read TGTGCCACCAGCAGAGACCACAGGGTCGGAGGGTATGGCAATCAGCCCCAGCATTTT. Its translation: CATSRDHRVGGYGNQPQHF.

The gene calls are TRBV25-1 and TRBJ1-1, with D maybe TRBD1 (5 bases). The CDR3 has 12 residues. Trimming shortened V by 8 bases and J by 10 bases, and 17 bases separated the two germline ends. Germline V gene sequence: CDR1 MGHDK, CDR2 SYGVNS. CDR3 sequence reads: CASGNAGYGAFF. CDR3 nucleotides: TGTGCCAGCGGAAACGCAGGGTATGGAGCTTTCTTT. Combining the CDR3 with reference TRBV25-1 and TRBJ1-1 gives the whole variable domain EADIYQTPRYLVIGTGKKITLECSQTMGHDKMYWYQQDPGMELHLIHYSYGVNSTEKGDLSSESTVSRIRTEHFPLTLESARPSHTSQYLCASGNAGYGAFFGQGTRLTVV.

This sequence joins TRBV7-3 and TRBJ2-1, with a tentative D call TRBD2 (6 bases). The V gene's germline CDR1 is SGHTA and CDR2 FQGTGA. The length of the CDR3 is 13 residues. Trimming shortened V by 5 bases and J by 5 bases, and 10 bases separated the two germline ends. The CDR3 is CASSRDSHNEQFF. CDR3 in DNA: TGTGCCAGCAGCCGGGACTCTCACAATGAGCAGTTCTTC. The full variable domain, completed using reference TRBV7-3 and TRBJ2-1, is GAGVSQTPSNKVTEKGKYVELRCDPISGHTALYWYRQSLGQGPEFLIYFQGTGAADDSGLPNDRFFAVRPEGSVSTLKIQRTERGDSAVYLCASSRDSHNEQFFGPGTRLTVL.

The chain employs TRBV25-1 and TRBJ1-1; D unresolved. This CDR3 is built from 11 residues. Trimming stripped 2 bases from V and 7 bases from J, with 5 bases between. Germline-derived CDR1 and CDR2 are MGHDK and SYGVNS. The CDR3 bases are TGTGCCAGCAGTGAACACCTTGAAGCTTTCTTT. This codes for CASSEHLEAFF.

The sample holds one count of this clonotype. The chain couples TRBV7-3 to TRBJ1-2, with 7 bases lining up with TRBD1. The CDR3 spans 17 residues. The germline gives CDR1 SGHTA, CDR2 FQGTGA. J was trimmed by 6 bases and V by 2 bases; bases with no gene match: 15. The CDR3 protein is CASSLAGTAYRRDGYTF. The CDR3 DNA reads as TGTGCCAGCAGCTTAGCCGGGACAGCATACAGACGTGATGGCTACACCTTC.

This clonotype was seen only a few times. This sequence joins TRBV2 and TRBJ2-7; TRBD1 matches at 7 bases. Germline V gene sequence: CDR1 SNHLY, CDR2 FYNNEI. The trim removed 6 bases at V and 0 bases at J, leaving 5 bases unmatched. The CDR3 spans 14 residues. The CDR3 reads CASRGTALSYEQYF. CDR3 bases: TGTGCCAGCAGAGGGACAGCTCTCTCCTACGAGCAGTACTTC.

The V call is TRBV25-1, the J call TRBJ2-5, with D possibly matching TRBD2 (6 bases). The CDR3 totals 15 residues. Trimming removed 6 bases at V and 5 bases at J, with 19 bases between. From germline, CDR1 is MGHDK and CDR2 SYGVNS. CDR3 in DNA: TGTGCCAGCAGGGCTACCGGGAGATTGAGTGAGACCCAGTACTTC. As protein: CASRATGRLSETQYF.

This clonotype was picked up a small number of times. The chain uses TRBV3-1 and TRBJ2-1; D unclear. The CDR3 extends over 14 amino acids. Trimming stripped 4 bases from V and 10 bases from J, with 17 bases between. In germline, CDR1 is LGHDT, CDR2 YNNKEL (reference sequence). The CDR3 DNA reads TGTGCCAGCAGCCGACGTAATAAGGACCACGAGCAGTTCTTC. Translated: CASSRRNKDHEQFF.

This clonotype was counted many times. This rearrangement joins TRBV3-1 to TRBJ2-7; D is possibly TRBD2 (5 bases). V was shortened by 2 bases and J by 0 bases, with 14 bases between the two germline ends. The CDR3 consists of 16 residues. Germline V gene lookup returns CDR1 LGHDT and CDR2 YNNKEL (reference sequence). As DNA, the CDR3 is TGTGCCAGCAGCCAACCCCGGGGAAGGTTCTCCTACGAGCAGTACTTC. The encoded protein is CASSQPRGRFSYEQYF.

The J gene is TRBJ1-2, the V gene TRBV9, with D uncertain. This CDR3 spans 15 amino acids. V was cut by 0 bases and J by 10 bases, with 19 bases left in between. The germline V gene encodes CDR1 SGDLS and CDR2 YYNGEE. The CDR3 DNA follows: TGTGCCAGCAGCGTAGCGGATGCGGCCAGTACGAACTACACCTTC. It specifies CASSVADAASTNYTF.

The V and J genes are TRBV7-2 and TRBJ2-7, with TRBD2 matching 12 bases. CDR1 SGHTA and CDR2 FQGNSA come from the germline V gene. The CDR3 is 17 residues long. The J segment lost 7 bases and the V segment lost 1 base, leaving 11 bases of the junction unmatched. Here the CDR3 DNA reads TGTGCCAGCAGCTTAGGGCTAGCGGGAGGGGGGGAGGTGGAGCAGTACTTC. Its protein product is CASSLGLAGGGEVEQYF. Supplemented by reference TRBV7-2 and TRBJ2-7, the full variable domain reads GAGVSQSPSNKVTEKGKDVELRCDPISGHTALYWYRQSLGQGLEFLIYFQGNSAPDKSGLPSDRFSAERTGGSVSTLTIQRTQQEDSAVYLCASSLGLAGGGEVEQYFGPGTRLTVT.

V is TRBV10-3 and J is TRBJ1-2; a possible D gene is TRBD1 (6 bases). V dropped 8 bases and J dropped 6 bases, with 22 bases sitting between them. This CDR3 spans 15 amino acids. CDR1 ENHRY and CDR2 SYGVKD come from the germline V gene. CDR3 nucleotide sequence: TGTGCCATCGGGTCACAGGGAAGGAGTAGGGATGGCTACACCTTC. Protein: CAIGSQGRSRDGYTF.

The CDR3 region is CASSLSATDTQYF. In nucleotides, the CDR3 is TGTGCCAGCAGCCTGTCAGCCACAGATACGCAGTATTTT. V and J are TRBV7-3 and TRBJ2-3; D is undetermined. The CDR3 extends over 13 amino acids. Germline loops: CDR1 SGHTA, CDR2 FQGTGA. The ends were cut back, 5 bases at V and 2 bases at J, with 8 bases in the middle.

This clonotype occurred once. The CDR3 region has the DNA TGTGCCAGCAGCCAAAACAGGGGGGGTCACGAGCAGTACTTC. Its translation: CASSQNRGGHEQYF. The J gene is TRBJ2-7, the V gene TRBV7-9; TRBD1 might be the D (8 bases). Per germline, CDR1 SEHNR and CDR2 FQNEAQ (reference sequence). Trimming stripped 5 bases from V and 5 bases from J, with 16 bases between. The CDR3 sequence is 14 residues long. Full variable domain (missing parts from reference TRBV7-9 and TRBJ2-7): DTGVSQNPRHKITKRGQNVTFRCDPISEHNRLYWYRQTLGQGPEFLTYFQNEAQLEKSRLLSDRFSAERPKGSFSTLEIQRTEQGDSAMYLCASSQNRGGHEQYFGPGTRLTVT.

The chain recombines TRBV2 with TRBJ1-5; no clear D gene. CDR1 is SNHLY and CDR2 is FYNNEI in the germline V gene. V was pared by 6 bases and J by 5 bases, with 17 bases between. This CDR3 is built from 15 residues. The CDR3 nucleotides read TGTGCCAGCAGCCTCGGGCGGGGTAGGCATCAGCCCCAGCATTTT. This encodes CASSLGRGRHQPQHF.

This clonotype was found a few times. The gene calls are TRBV12-3 or TRBV12-4 and TRBJ2-7; TRBD1 matches at 9 bases. The CDR3 sequence is 13 residues long. The V gene end was trimmed by 7 bases and the J gene end by 3 bases; junction bases not matched to a gene: 4. The DNA for the CDR3 is TGTGCCAGCACTACGGGACAGGGCTACGAGCAGTACTTC. Translation: CASTTGQGYEQYF.

The V gene is TRBV7-6, the J gene TRBJ2-7, with a weak D call TRBD1 (6 bases). CDR1 and CDR2 from the germline V gene are SGHVS and FNYEAQ. V lost 5 bases to trimming and J lost 3 bases, with 14 bases between them. The length of the CDR3 is 14 residues. The CDR3 is CASSAYRVDYEQYF. The CDR3 DNA is TGTGCCAGCAGCGCCTACAGGGTGGACTACGAGCAGTACTTC.

This sequence joins TRBV19 and TRBJ2-7; 11 bases fit TRBD1. V was clipped by 5 bases and J by 7 bases; unmatched bases: 7. The CDR3 extends over 14 amino acids. CDR1 is LNHDA and CDR2 is SQIVND in the germline V gene (reference sequence). Written as DNA, the CDR3 is TGTGCCAGTAGTGGGACAGGGGGGCATAGGGAGCAGTACTTC. Translating gives CASSGTGGHREQYF.

The V and J genes are TRBV4-3 and TRBJ2-7, with D possibly matching TRBD1 (5 bases). Germline values: CDR1 LGHNA, CDR2 YSLEER. The CDR3 length is 19 residues. Between the trimmed V and J ends, which lost 2 bases and 1 base, there was a span of 24 bases. CDR3: CASSQLPPGQGLGSYEQYF. CDR3 DNA: TGCGCCAGCAGCCAACTTCCCCCCGGCCAGGGTTTGGGATCCTACGAGCAGTACTTC.

For the CDR3, the DNA is TGCAGTGCTAGAGATGCGTCGGGGTATCAGCCCCAGCATTTT. Encoded protein: CSARDASGYQPQHF. The chain combines TRBV20-1 with TRBJ1-5; no clear D. V was pared by 0 bases and J by 5 bases, with 11 bases between. Germline-derived CDR1 and CDR2 are DFQATT and SNEGSKA (reference sequence). This CDR3 has 14 amino acids.

This chain joins TRBV7-6 and TRBJ2-7; D may be TRBD1 or TRBD2 (6 bases each). This CDR3 contains 15 residues. Germline lookup yields CDR1 SGHVS and CDR2 FNYEAQ. Trimming took 5 bases from V and 3 from J, leaving 17 bases between them. In nucleotides, the CDR3 is TGTGCCAGCAGCGAGGGGGGCGCAGCGCGCTACGAGCAGTACTTC. Translated: CASSEGGAARYEQYF.

This clonotype has at least ten counts. The chain has TRBV27 and TRBJ1-6; 8 bases are a match to TRBD1. The CDR3 covers 17 residues. In germline, CDR1 is MNHEY, CDR2 SMNVEV (reference sequence). V lost 1 base and J lost 9; bases outside the gene matches: 11. CDR3 protein: CASSLWDRSIISSPLHF. The DNA for the CDR3 is TGTGCCAGCAGTTTATGGGACAGGAGTATTATAAGTTCACCCCTCCACTTT.

V and J are TRBV9 and TRBJ2-5, with 7 bases that match TRBD1. Losses at the gene ends were 4 bases for V and 3 bases for J; bases not matched to a gene: 6. The CDR3 runs to 14 residues. CDR1 and CDR2 from the germline V gene are SGDLS and YYNGEE. The CDR3 DNA is TGTGCCAGCAGCCATAAGCAGGGGGAAGAGACCCAGTACTTC. This gives the protein CASSHKQGEETQYF.

This clonotype was detected once. A read error may produce the germline difference seen at one junction end. The chain employs TRBV25-1 and TRBJ1-3, with no clear D. CDR1 is MGHDK and CDR2 is SYGVNS in the germline V gene. The CDR3 runs 14 residues. DNA of the CDR3: TGTGGCAGCCAACATGGTGGGGCTGGAAACACCATATATTTT. This sequence encodes CGSQHGGAGNTIYF.

The rearrangement links TRBV29-1 to TRBJ2-7; the match to TRBD1 covers 9 bases. V lost 3 bases and J lost 5; bases outside the gene matches: 8. Germline CDR1 is SQVTM and CDR2 is ANQGSEA. The CDR3 covers 14 residues. CDR3 protein: CSVESGGQGNEQYF. Written as DNA, the CDR3 is TGCAGCGTTGAGTCCGGGGGACAGGGAAACGAGCAGTACTTC.

This sequence joins TRBV5-1 and TRBJ2-7; 9 bases map to TRBD1. J gave up 2 bases and V 8 bases, and 5 bases lay outside the gene matches. The germline V gene has CDR1 SGHRS and CDR2 YFSETQ. CDR3 size: 13 residues. This CDR3 is CASSGQGAYEQYF. The CDR3, as DNA: TGCGCCAGTTCGGGACAGGGCGCCTACGAGCAGTACTTC.

This chain links TRBV7-6 with TRBJ2-7, with unresolved D. V lost 5 bases to trimming and J lost 12 bases, with 5 bases between them. Germline CDR1 is SGHVS and CDR2 is FNYEAQ. This CDR3 is built from 8 residues. In DNA form, the CDR3 reads TGTGCCAGCAGCCCCCGGTACGTC. This translates into CASSPRYV.

This chain uses TRBV9 with TRBJ2-7, with unresolved D. CDR3 size: 12 residues. Germline V CDR1 and CDR2: SGDLS, YYNGEE. Trimming pared 3 bases from V and 6 bases from J, leaving 10 bases between. The CDR3 protein is CASSAEDLEQYF. CDR3 DNA: TGTGCCAGCAGCGCCGAAGACCTCGAGCAGTACTTC.